This TCR beta chain was identified during a study of blood T cell repertoires in COVID-19. The CDR3 totals 12 residues. Trimming cost V 2 bases and J 4 bases, with 6 bases left between them. CDR1 is GTSNPN, CDR2 SVGIG, per germline (reference sequence). This table comes from immunoSEQ multiplex PCR, and its TCRdb copy is limited to in-frame clones, with some not included. The sample has about 170,000 clones, 82% seen once; the top ten hold about 8.4%. The TCR originated in a woman between 65 and 79 years old with acute or convalescent COVID-19. V is TRBV30 and J is TRBJ1-3; D remains ambiguous. The sample taken for sequencing was peripheral blood. The CDR3 protein is CAWSSIGNTIYF. Here the CDR3 DNA reads TGTGCCTGGAGTTCCATCGGAAACACCATATATTTT.